The T cell receptor (beta chain) under discussion was sequenced for a study of regulatory T cells in long-lasting Graves disease. Study findings and constraints: Lower TCR diversity characterized persistent Graves' patients relative to newly diagnosed patients. Under persistent disease, TRBV28, TRBJ1-2 and TRBJ2-5 were used preferentially.

The V end lost 0 bases, the J end lost 1 base, and 7 bases lay between the germline ends. The CDR3 totals 15 residues. Germline V CDR1 and CDR2: SQVTM, ANQGSEA. Library construction for TCR beta used iRepertoire HTBI primers and Arm-PCR of CDR3 regions. TCRdb passed the multiplex PCR reads through MiXCR, listing each CDR3 protein once. The sample has 400,000 to 500,000 distinct CDR3 sequences; around 21% are singletons. This clonotype was seen ten or more times. Its antigen remains unknown. Specified time point: persistent/refractory GD, antithyroid drugs over 5 years with positive TRAb. PBMC-derived RNA was used for the TCR library. It was American Thyroid Association guidelines that determined Graves' disease diagnosis.

The material was peripheral blood mononuclear cells (PBMCs), obtained when the disease was refractory, from a patient treated with antithyroid drugs. The clonotype originates from a female donor with Graves disease. The gene calls are TRBV29-1 and TRBJ1-6, with D unresolved. The chain's CDR3 is CSVEDSRSYNSPLHF. CDR3 nucleotide sequence: TGCAGCGTTGAAGATTCGAGGTCCTATAATTCACCCCTCCACTTT. Full variable domain (outside the CDR3, taken from reference TRBV29-1 and TRBJ1-6): SAVISQKPSRDICQRGTSLTIQCQVDSQVTMMFWYRQQPGQSLTLIATANQGSEATYESGFVIDKFPISRPNLTFSTLTVSNMSPEDSSIYLCSVEDSRSYNSPLHFGNGTRLTVT.